This T cell receptor beta chain was found in a study of blood T cell repertoires in COVID-19. This clone was observed a single time. While infection was still active, Seattle patients were enrolled and then followed longitudinally. Authors' analysis steps: Reference gene primer amplification gave nucleated cell count estimates. Sequencing used immunoSEQ multiplex PCR; TCRdb keeps in-frame clones, though not all of them. The V and J calls and the clone size are those of that table, but D and trimming were determined from the DNA. The sample records approximately 280,000 clones, approximately 84% being singletons. The germline CDR1 and CDR2 sequences are LNHDA and SQIVND (reference sequence). This CDR3 comprises 15 residues. Trimming removed 6 bases from V and 1 base from J, with 15 bases in between.

The sequenced material came from peripheral blood. V is TRBV19 and J is TRBJ1-1; D possibly corresponds to TRBD1 (5 bases). This receptor was obtained from a human donor with COVID-19, enrolled during active disease. The donor label of this sample is uncertain. As DNA, the CDR3 is TGTGCCAGTAGCGCGACGATCGGACAGAACACTGAAGCTTTCTTT. It yields the protein CASSATIGQNTEAFF.